The present TCR beta chain was sequenced within a study of blood T cell repertoires in COVID-19. Looking at the study overall: Samples came from the United States, Italy and Spain, spanning acute and convalescent COVID-19. T cells, B-cell-depleted T cells, or PBMCs supplied cDNA or gDNA.

In the original analysis: How many nucleated cells were present was estimated from reference gene primer amplification. The data were produced by immunoSEQ multiplex PCR, yet TCRdb's version contains in-frame clones alone and is incomplete. That table furnishes V, J and clone size, whereas the DNA furnished D and trimming. This sample has about 90,000 clones, with 80% found just once. The length of the CDR3 is 15 residues. Germline lookup yields CDR1 LNHDA and CDR2 SQIVND (reference sequence). The V segment lost 6 bases and the J segment 2 bases; nucleotides outside the gene matches: 5. What was sequenced was peripheral blood. The chain employs TRBV19 and TRBJ1-5, with 9 bases identical to TRBD1. The TCR sequence derives from a woman aged 70 to 79 with acute or convalescent COVID-19. The DNA for the CDR3 is TGTGCCAGTAGCCGGGACAGGGACGGCAATCAGCCCCAGCATTTT. The encoded protein is CASSRDRDGNQPQHF.